This T cell receptor (beta chain) is drawn from a study of shared clonotypes between healthy human individuals. Original processing notes: From ImmunoSEQ came sequences covering only the junction and carrying no quality scores, so filtering differed. Produced via immunoSEQ multiplex PCR; TCRdb's table is partial and in-frame only. The DNA was the basis for D and trimming; V, J and clone size are from that table. The sample lists about 820,000 clones, 80% to 95% occurring once. Selected positively for CCR7 and CD45RO-negative, naive CD8 cells excluded terminally differentiated effector memory CD45RA+ cells. Each sample came from a Caucasian adult donor living in Nashville, Tennessee. CDR3 length: 15 residues. The germline CDR1 and CDR2 sequences are SGHVS and FQNEAQ. V was pared by 1 base and J by 5 bases, with 15 bases between.

Material: naive CD8+ T cells sorted from blood. This chain uses TRBV7-8 with TRBJ2-7; a weak D match, TRBD2 (6 bases). The receptor's source is a man aged 25-40 years in good health. CDR3 in DNA: TGTGCCAGCAGCTTAGTCGCGGGAAGTGGCGACGAGCAGTACTTC. Residues: CASSLVAGSGDEQYF. The full variable domain, its missing parts supplied by reference TRBV7-8 and TRBJ2-7, is GAGVSQSPRYKVAKRGQDVALRCDPISGHVSLFWYQQALGQGPEFLTYFQNEAQLDKSGLPSDRFFAERPEGSVSTLKIQRTQQEDSAVYLCASSLVAGSGDEQYFGPGTRLTVT.